The present entry profiles one T cell receptor beta chain with its context. Its antigen is currently unknown. Other DNA sequences in this sample translate to the same CDR3. CD45RO-negative cells were positively selected for CCR7, leaving out terminally differentiated effector memory CD45RA+ cells. The CDR3 extends over 12 amino acids. Germline V gene data show CDR1 as SEHNR and CDR2 as FQNEAQ (reference sequence). V lost 2 bases and J lost 7, with 6 bases in between. The data belong to a study of shared clonotypes between healthy human individuals. Across the study: Each donor's CD8 memory used one plate, CD8 naive two, each CD4 subset three.

Using roughly 200 ng DNA, 32,000 or so T cell genomes, the sorted-subset replicate PCRs were run. Some clones are missing from TCRdb's copy, which holds only in-frame ones; the method was immunoSEQ multiplex PCR. The table lists under 2,000,000 clones, less than 95% of them singletons. Study observations and caveats: Some clonotypes were shared by all four sorted-subset donors, while others were not shared. The non-shared ones had lower generation probabilities than the shared ones. Large sequencing depth failed to make sorted-subset sequencing complete, rarefaction showed.

Sequencing was carried out using naive CD8+ T cells sorted from blood. The chain has TRBV7-9 and TRBJ1-5; no reliable D call. This TCR came from a man aged 18 to 29 in good health. The DNA of the CDR3 is TGTGCCAGCAGCTTATTGGGCCAGCCCCAGCATTTT. Translation: CASSLLGQPQHF.